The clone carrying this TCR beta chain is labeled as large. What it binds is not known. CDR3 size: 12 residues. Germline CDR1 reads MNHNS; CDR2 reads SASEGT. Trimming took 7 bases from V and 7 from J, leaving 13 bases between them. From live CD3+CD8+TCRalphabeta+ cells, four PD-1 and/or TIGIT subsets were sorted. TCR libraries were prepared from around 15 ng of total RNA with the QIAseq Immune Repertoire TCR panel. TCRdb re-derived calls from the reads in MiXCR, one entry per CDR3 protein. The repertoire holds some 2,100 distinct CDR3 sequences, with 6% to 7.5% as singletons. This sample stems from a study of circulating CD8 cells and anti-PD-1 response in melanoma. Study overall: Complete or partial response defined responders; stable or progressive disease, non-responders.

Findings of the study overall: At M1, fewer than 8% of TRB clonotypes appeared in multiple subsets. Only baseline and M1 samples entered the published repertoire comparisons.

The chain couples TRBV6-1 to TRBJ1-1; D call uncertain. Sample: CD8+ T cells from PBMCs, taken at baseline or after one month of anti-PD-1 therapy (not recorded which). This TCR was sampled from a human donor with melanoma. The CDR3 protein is CASTGGSYEAFF. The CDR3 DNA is TGTGCCAGCACCGGCGGAAGCTATGAAGCTTTCTTT.